This TCR beta chain came from a study of T cells after yellow fever vaccination. Findings and caveats of the study: Among all clonotypes, a small share was observed in both CD4 and CD8 compartments.

This clonotype was recorded many times. Its antigen is unidentified. From germline, CDR1 is DFQATT and CDR2 SNEGSKA (reference sequence). CDR3 length: 13 amino acids. Trimming cost V 4 bases and J 7 bases; bases outside gene matches: 5. One entry per CDR3 protein results from TCRdb running MiXCR on the 5' RACE reads. The data hold 100,000 to 150,000 distinct CDR3 sequences, with around 7.7% observed a single time. This sequence joins TRBV20-1 and TRBJ1-5; 9 bases line up with TRBD1. Sequenced material: CD4+ T cells sorted from PBMCs, taken 10 days after the first yellow fever vaccination. The receptor was derived from a young man who received the YFV17D yellow fever vaccine. Here the CDR3 reads CSATGTGIQPQHF. The CDR3 bases are TGCAGTGCTACCGGGACAGGGATCCAGCCCCAGCATTTT.